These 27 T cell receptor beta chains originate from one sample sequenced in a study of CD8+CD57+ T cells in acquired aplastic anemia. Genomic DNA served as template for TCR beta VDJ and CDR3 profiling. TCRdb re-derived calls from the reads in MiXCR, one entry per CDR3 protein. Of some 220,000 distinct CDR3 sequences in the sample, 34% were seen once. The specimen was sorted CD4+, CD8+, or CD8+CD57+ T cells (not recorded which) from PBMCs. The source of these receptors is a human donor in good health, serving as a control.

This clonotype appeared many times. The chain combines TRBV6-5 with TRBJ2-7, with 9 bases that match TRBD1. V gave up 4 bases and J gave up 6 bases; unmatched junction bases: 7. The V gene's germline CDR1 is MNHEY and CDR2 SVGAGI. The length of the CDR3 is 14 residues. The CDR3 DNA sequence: TGTGCCAGCAGTTCCCCGGGACAGGGCTCCGAGCAGTACTTC. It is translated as CASSSPGQGSEQYF.

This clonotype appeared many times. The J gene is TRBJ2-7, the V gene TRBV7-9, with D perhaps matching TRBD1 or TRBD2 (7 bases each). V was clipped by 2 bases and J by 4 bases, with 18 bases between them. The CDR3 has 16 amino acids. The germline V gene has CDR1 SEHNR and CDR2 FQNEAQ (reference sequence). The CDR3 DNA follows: TGTGCCAGCAGCTTAACGCTCAGGGGGGGGCTGTACGAGCAGTACTTC. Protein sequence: CASSLTLRGGLYEQYF.

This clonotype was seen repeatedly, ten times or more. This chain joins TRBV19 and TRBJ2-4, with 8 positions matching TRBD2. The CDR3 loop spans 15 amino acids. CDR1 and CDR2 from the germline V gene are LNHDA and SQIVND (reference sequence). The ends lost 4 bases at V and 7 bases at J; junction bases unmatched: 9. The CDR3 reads CASSNSGAQRNIQYF. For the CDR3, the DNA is TGTGCCAGTAGTAATAGCGGGGCCCAAAGGAACATTCAGTACTTC. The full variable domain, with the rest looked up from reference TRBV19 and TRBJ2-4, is DGGITQSPKYLFRKEGQNVTLSCEQNLNHDAMYWYRQDPGQGLRLIYYSQIVNDFQKGDIAEGYSVSREKKESFPLTVTSAQKNPTAFYLCASSNSGAQRNIQYFGAGTRLSVL.

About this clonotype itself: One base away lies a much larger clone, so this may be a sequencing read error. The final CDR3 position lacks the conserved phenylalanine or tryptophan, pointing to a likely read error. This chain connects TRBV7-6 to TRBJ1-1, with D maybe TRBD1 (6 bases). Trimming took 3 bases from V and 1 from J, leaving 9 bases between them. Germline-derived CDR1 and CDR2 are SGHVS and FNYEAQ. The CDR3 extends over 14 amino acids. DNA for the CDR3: TGTGCCAGCAGCTTTTGGACAGAGAACACTGAAGCTTTCTCT. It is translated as CASSFWTENTEAFS.

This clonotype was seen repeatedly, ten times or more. The DNA of the CDR3 is TGTGCCAGCAGCGAGAGAAGGGGGGCCAACACTGAAGCTTTCTTT. Encoded protein: CASSERRGANTEAFF. The chain joins TRBV7-9 to TRBJ1-1, with D maybe TRBD1 (6 bases). CDR3 size: 15 residues. In germline, CDR1 is SEHNR, CDR2 FQNEAQ (reference sequence). V was shortened by 5 bases and J by 2 bases, with 15 bases between the two germline ends.

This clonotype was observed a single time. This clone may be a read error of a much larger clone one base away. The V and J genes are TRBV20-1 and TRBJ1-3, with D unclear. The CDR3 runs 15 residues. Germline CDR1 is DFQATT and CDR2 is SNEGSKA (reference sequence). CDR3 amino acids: CSAIPWLGAGNAIYF. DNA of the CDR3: TGCAGTGCCATACCGTGGCTGGGAGCCGGAAACGCCATATATTTT.

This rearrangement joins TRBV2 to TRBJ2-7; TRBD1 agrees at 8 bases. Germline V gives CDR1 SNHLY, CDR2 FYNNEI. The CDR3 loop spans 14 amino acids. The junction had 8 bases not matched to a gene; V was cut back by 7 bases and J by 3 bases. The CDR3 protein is CASNRDRSGYEQYF. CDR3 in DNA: TGTGCCAGCAACCGGGACAGGTCCGGCTACGAGCAGTACTTC.

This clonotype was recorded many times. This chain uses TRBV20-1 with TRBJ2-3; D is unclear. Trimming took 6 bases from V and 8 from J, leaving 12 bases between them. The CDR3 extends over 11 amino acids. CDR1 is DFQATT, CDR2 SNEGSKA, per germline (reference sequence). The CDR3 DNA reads TGCAGTGCCCAAGACTCAACTACGCAGTATTTT. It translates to CSAQDSTTQYF.

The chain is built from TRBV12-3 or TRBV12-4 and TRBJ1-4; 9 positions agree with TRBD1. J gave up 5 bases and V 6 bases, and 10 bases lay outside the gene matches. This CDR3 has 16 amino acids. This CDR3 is CASSPRLGQGNEKLFF. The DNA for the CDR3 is TGTGCCAGCAGCCCCCGTTTAGGACAGGGGAATGAAAAACTGTTTTTT.

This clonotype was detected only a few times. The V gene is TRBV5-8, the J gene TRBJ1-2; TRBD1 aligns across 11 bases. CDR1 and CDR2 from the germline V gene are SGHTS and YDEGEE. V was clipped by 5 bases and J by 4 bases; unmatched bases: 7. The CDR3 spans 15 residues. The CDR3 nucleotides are TGTGCCAGCAGTCCGGGACAGGGGGTTATCTATGGCTACACCTTC. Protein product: CASSPGQGVIYGYTF.

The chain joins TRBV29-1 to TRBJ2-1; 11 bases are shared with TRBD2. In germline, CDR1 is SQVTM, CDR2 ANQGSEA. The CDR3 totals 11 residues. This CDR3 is CGLAGHNEQFF. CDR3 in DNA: TGCGGACTAGCGGGCCACAATGAGCAGTTCTTC.

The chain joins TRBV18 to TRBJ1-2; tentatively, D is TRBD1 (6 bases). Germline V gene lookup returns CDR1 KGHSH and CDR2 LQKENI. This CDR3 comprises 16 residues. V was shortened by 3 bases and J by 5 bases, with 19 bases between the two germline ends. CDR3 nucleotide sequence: TGTGCCAGCTCACCCGCCGTTGAAAACAGGGTTTATGGCTACACCTTC. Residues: CASSPAVENRVYGYTF.

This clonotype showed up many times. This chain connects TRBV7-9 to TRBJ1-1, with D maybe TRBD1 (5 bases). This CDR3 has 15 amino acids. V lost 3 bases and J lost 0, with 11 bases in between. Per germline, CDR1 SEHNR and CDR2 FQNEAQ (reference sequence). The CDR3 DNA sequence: TGTGCCAGCAGCTTGGTCAGGGTGGTGAACACTGAAGCTTTCTTT. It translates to CASSLVRVVNTEAFF.

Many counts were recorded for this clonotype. The DNA for the CDR3 is TGTGCCAGCAGCGCCGAGGACAGGCAGTCACCCCTCCACTTT. As protein: CASSAEDRQSPLHF. J is TRBJ1-6 and V is TRBV5-5; 7 positions agree with TRBD1. V shed 4 bases and J 10 bases; nucleotides not matched to a gene: 8. Germline CDR1 and CDR2: SGHKS and YYEKEE (reference sequence). The CDR3 length is 14 residues.

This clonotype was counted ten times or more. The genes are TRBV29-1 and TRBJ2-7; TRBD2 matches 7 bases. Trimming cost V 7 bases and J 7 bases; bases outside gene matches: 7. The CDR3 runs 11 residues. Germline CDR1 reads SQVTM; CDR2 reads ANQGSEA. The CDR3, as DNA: TGCAGCGCCCAAGCGGGAAAAGAGCAGTACTTC. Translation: CSAQAGKEQYF.

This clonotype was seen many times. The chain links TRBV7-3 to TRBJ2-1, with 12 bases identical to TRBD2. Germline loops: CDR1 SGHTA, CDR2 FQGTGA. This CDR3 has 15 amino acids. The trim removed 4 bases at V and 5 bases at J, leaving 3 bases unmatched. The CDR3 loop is CASSSTSGGNNEQFF. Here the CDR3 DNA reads TGTGCCAGCAGCTCGACTAGCGGGGGCAACAATGAGCAGTTCTTC. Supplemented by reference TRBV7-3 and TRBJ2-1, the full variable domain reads GAGVSQTPSNKVTEKGKYVELRCDPISGHTALYWYRQSLGQGPEFLIYFQGTGAADDSGLPNDRFFAVRPEGSVSTLKIQRTERGDSAVYLCASSSTSGGNNEQFFGPGTRLTVL.

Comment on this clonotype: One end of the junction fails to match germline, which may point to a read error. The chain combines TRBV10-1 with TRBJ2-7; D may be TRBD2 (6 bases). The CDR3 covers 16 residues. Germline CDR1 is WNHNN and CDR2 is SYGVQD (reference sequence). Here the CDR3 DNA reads TGCGCCTGCAGTGCTTGCACCGGGACTGAATCCTACGAGCAGTACTTC. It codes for CACSACTGTESYEQYF.

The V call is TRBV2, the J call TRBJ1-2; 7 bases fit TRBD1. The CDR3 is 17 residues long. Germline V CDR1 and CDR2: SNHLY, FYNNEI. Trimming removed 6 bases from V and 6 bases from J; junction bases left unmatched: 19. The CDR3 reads CASRFPGQIRLDHGYTF. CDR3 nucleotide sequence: TGTGCCAGCAGATTTCCGGGACAGATTCGTTTAGATCATGGCTACACCTTC.

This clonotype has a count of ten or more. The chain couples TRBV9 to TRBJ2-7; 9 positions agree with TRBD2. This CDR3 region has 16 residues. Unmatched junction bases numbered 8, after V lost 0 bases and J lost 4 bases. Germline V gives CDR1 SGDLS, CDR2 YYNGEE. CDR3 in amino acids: CASSVASSGTSYEQYF. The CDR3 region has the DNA TGTGCCAGCAGCGTAGCTTCTAGCGGGACATCGTACGAGCAGTACTTC.

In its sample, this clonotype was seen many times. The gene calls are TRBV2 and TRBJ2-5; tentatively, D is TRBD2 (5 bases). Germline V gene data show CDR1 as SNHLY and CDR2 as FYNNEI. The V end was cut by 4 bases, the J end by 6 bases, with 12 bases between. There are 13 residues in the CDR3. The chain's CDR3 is CASSGPNGKTQYF. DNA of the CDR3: TGTGCCAGCAGTGGCCCTAACGGGAAGACCCAGTACTTC.

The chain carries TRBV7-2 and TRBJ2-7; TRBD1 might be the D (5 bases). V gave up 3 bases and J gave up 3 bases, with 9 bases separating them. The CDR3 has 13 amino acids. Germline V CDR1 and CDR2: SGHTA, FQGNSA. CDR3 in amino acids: CASSFDSNYEQYF. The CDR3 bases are TGTGCCAGCAGCTTTGACAGTAACTACGAGCAGTACTTC.

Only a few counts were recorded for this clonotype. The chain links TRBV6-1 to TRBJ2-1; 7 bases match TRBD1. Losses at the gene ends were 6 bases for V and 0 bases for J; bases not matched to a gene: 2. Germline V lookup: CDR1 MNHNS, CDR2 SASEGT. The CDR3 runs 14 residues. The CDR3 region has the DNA TGTGCCAGCAGGAACAGGGGCTCCTACAATGAGCAGTTCTTC. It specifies CASRNRGSYNEQFF.

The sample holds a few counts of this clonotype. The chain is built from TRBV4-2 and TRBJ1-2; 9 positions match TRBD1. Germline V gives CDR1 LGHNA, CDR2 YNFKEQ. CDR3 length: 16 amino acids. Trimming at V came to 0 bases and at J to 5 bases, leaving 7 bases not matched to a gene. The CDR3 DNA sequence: TGTGCCAGCAGCCAAGACCGGGACAGGGAAAGATATGGCTACACCTTC. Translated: CASSQDRDRERYGYTF.

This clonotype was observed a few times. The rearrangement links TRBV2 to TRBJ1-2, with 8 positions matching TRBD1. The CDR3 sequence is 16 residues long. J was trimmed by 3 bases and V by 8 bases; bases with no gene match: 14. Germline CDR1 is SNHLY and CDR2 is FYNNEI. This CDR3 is CASSPQGQGGHYGYTF. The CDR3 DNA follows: TGTGCCAGCTCACCACAAGGACAGGGCGGGCACTATGGCTACACCTTC.

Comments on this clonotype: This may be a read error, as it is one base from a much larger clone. CDR3: CASSLRSTVISYVQYF. The CDR3 DNA is TGTGCCAGCAGCTTACGTAGTACGGTAATCTCCTACGTGCAGTACTTC. The genes are TRBV7-9 and TRBJ2-7; D not certain. Germline V gene lookup returns CDR1 SEHNR and CDR2 FQNEAQ (reference sequence). The CDR3 runs 16 residues.

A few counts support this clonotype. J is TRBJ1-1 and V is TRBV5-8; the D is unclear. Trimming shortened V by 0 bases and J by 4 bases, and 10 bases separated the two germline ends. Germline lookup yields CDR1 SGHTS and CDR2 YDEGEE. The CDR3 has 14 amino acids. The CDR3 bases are TGTGCCAGCAGCTTGGGGGGTGACGGCACTGAAGCTTTCTTT. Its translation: CASSLGGDGTEAFF. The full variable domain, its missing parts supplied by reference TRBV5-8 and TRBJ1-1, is EAGVTQSPTHLIKTRGQQATLRCSPISGHTSVYWYQQALGLGLQFLLWYDEGEERNRGNFPPRFSGRQFPNYSSELNVNALELEDSALYLCASSLGGDGTEAFFGQGTRLTVV.

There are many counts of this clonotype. The CDR3 is CASSSKTSVYEQFF. In DNA form, the CDR3 reads TGTGCCAGCAGCTCAAAGACTAGCGTATACGAGCAGTTCTTC. The chain links TRBV7-8 to TRBJ2-1, with 8 positions matching TRBD2. V trimming: 4 bases; J trimming: 10 bases; junction bases outside the gene matches: 9. Per the germline V gene, CDR1 is SGHVS and CDR2 is FQNEAQ. The CDR3 sequence is 14 residues long.